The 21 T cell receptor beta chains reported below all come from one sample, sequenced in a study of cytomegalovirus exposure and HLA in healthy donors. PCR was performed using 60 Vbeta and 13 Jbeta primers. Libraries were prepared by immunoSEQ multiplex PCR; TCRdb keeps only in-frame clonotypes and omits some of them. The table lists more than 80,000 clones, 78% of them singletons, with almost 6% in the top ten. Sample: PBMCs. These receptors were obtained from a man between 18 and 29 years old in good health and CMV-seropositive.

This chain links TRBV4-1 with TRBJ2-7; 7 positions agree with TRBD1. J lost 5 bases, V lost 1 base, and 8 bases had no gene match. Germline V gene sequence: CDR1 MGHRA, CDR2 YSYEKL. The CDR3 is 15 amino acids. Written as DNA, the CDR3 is TGCGCCAGCAGCCAAGCACAGGGGTTTCGGAACGAGCAGTACTTC. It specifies CASSQAQGFRNEQYF.

CDR3 region: CSVRFELVPYEQYF. The DNA for the CDR3 is TGCAGCGTTCGGTTTGAACTCGTTCCCTACGAGCAGTACTTC. This sequence joins TRBV29-1 and TRBJ2-7; D gene ambiguous. Per germline, CDR1 SQVTM and CDR2 ANQGSEA. CDR3 length equals 14 residues. Trimming left V 5 bases short and J 2 bases short, with 16 bases between.

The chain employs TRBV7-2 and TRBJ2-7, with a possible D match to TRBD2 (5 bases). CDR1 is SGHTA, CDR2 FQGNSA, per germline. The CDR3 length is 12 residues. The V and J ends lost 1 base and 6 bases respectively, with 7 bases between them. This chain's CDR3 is CASSLGGLEQYF. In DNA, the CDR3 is TGTGCCAGCAGCTTAGGTGGACTCGAGCAGTACTTC.

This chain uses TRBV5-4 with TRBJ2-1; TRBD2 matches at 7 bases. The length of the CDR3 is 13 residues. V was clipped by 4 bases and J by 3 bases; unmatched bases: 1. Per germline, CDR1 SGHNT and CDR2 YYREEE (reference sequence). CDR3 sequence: CASSERGYNEQFF. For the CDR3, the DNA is TGTGCCAGCAGCGAGCGGGGCTACAATGAGCAGTTCTTC.

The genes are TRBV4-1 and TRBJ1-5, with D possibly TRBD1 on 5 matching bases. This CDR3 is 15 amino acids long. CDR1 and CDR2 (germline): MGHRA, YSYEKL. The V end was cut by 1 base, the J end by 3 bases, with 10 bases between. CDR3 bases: TGCGCCAGCAGCCAAGGTACAGGAAACAATCAGCCCCAGCATTTT. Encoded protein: CASSQGTGNNQPQHF.

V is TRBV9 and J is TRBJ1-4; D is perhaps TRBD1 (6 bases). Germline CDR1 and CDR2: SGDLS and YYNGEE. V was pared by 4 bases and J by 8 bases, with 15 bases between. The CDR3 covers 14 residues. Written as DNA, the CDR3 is TGTGCCAGCAGCCCCCGGGACGACAGGGAAAAACTGTTTTTT. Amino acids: CASSPRDDREKLFF. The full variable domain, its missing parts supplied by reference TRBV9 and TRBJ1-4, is DSGVTQTPKHLITATGQRVTLRCSPRSGDLSVYWYQQSLDQGLQFLIQYYNGEERAKGNILERFSAQQFPDLHSELNLSSLELGDSALYFCASSPRDDREKLFFGSGTQLSVL.

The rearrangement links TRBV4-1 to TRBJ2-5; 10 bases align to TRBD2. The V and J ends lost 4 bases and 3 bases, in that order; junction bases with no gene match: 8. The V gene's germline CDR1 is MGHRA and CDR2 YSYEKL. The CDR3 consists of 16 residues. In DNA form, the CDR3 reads TGCGCCAGCAGCCCTCTAGCGGGAGTGCCTGAAGAGACCCAGTACTTC. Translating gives CASSPLAGVPEETQYF.

The CDR3 is CASIPLYSGNTIYF. In DNA, the CDR3 is TGTGCCAGCATTCCCCTCTACTCTGGAAACACCATATATTTT. The chain couples TRBV6-5 to TRBJ1-3, with D unresolved. The CDR3 contains 14 residues. Germline CDR1 reads MNHEY; CDR2 reads SVGAGI. V was clipped by 7 bases and J by 0 bases, with 10 bases between them.

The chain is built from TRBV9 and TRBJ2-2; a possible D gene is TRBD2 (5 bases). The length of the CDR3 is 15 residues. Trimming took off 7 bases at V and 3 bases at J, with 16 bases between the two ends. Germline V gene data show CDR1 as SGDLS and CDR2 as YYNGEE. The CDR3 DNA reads TGTGCCAGCCAAAACATGGGAGCCGACACCGGGGAGCTGTTTTTT. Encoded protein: CASQNMGADTGELFF.

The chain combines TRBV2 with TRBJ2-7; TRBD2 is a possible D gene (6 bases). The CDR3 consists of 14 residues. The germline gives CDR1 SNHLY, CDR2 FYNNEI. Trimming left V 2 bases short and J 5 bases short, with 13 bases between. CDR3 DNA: TGTGCCAGCAGTGAAACGGGAGCTGGGAACGAGCAGTACTTC. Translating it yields CASSETGAGNEQYF.

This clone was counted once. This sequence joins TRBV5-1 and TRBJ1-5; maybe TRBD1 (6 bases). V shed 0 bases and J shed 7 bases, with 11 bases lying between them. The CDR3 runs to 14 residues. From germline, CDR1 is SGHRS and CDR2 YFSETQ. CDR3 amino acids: CASSLGTADQPQHF. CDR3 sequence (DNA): TGCGCCAGCAGCTTGGGGACAGCGGACCAGCCCCAGCATTTT. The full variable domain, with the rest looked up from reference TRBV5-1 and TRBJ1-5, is KAGVTQTPRYLIKTRGQQVTLSCSPISGHRSVSWYQQTPGQGLQFLFEYFSETQRNKGNFPGRFSGRQFSNSRSEMNVSTLELGDSALYLCASSLGTADQPQHFGDGTRLSIL.

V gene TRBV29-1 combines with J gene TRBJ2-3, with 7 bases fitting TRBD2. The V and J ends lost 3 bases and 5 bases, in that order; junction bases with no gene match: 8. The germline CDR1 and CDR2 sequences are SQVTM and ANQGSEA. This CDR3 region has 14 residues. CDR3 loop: CSVDRAGDVDTQYF. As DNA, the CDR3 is TGCAGCGTTGATAGGGCGGGAGATGTAGATACGCAGTATTTT.

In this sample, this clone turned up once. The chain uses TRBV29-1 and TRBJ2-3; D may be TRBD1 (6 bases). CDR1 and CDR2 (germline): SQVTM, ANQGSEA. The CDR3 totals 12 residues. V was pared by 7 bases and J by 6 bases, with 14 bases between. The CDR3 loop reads CSANQGRDTQYF. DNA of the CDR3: TGCAGCGCGAACCAGGGGCGGGATACGCAGTATTTT.

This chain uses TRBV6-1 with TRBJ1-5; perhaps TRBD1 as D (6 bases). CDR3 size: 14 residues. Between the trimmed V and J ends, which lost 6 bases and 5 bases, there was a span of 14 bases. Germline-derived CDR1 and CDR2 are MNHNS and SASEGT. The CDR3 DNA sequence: TGTGCCAGCAGCCGAACAGGGTTATATCAGCCCCAGCATTTT. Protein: CASSRTGLYQPQHF.

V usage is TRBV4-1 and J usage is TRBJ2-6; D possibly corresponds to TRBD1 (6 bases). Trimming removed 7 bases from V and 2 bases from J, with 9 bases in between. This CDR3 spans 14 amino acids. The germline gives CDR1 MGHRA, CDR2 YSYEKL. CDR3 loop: CASMGAAGANVLTF. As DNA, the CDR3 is TGCGCCAGCATGGGGGCGGCTGGGGCCAACGTCCTGACTTTC.

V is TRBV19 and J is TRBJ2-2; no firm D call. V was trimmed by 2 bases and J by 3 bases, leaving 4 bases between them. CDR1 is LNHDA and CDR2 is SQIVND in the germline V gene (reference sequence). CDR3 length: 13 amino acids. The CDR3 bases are TGTGCCAGTAGTATATGGCACACCGGGGAGCTGTTTTTT. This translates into CASSIWHTGELFF.

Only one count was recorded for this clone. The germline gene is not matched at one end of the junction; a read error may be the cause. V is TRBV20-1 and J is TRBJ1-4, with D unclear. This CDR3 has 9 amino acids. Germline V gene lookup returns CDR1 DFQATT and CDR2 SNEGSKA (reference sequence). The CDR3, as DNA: TGCAGTGCTAGGTATAGGGAGACTTTT. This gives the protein CSARYRETF.

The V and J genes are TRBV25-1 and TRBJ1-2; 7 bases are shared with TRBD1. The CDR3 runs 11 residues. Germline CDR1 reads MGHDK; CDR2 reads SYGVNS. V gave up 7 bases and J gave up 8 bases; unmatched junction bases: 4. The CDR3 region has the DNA TGTGCCAGCAAAGGGGGCGGCGGCTACACCTTC. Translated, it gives CASKGGGGYTF.

The CDR3: CASNQLGLAGGREQFF. CDR3 nucleotide sequence: TGCGCCAGCAACCAGTTAGGACTAGCGGGAGGGAGGGAGCAGTTCTTC. The chain uses TRBV5-1 and TRBJ2-1; TRBD2 matches at 15 bases. J was trimmed by 10 bases and V by 6 bases; bases with no gene match: 11. Germline V gene sequence: CDR1 SGHRS, CDR2 YFSETQ. This CDR3 is built from 16 residues.

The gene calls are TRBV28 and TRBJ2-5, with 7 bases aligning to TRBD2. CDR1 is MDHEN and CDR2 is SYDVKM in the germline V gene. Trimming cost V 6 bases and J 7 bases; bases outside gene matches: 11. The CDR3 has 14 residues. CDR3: CASSPLGRAWTQYF. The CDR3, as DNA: TGTGCCAGCAGCCCCCTGGGGAGGGCCTGGACCCAGTACTTC.

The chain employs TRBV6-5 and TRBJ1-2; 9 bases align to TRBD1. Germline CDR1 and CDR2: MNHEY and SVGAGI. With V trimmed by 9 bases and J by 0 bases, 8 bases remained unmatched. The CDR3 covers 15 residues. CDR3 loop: CASSRDRASNYGYTF. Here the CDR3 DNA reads TGTGCCAGTAGCCGGGACAGGGCCTCTAACTATGGCTACACCTTC.